The T cell receptor beta chain under discussion was sequenced for a study of T cells expressing NK-cell markers. TCRdb re-analyzed the 5' RACE reads; it lists each CDR3 protein once, without DNA. The sample has some 460,000 distinct CDR3 sequences, and its top ten clones hold over 1.3%. The CDR3 length is 17 residues. The germline V gene has CDR1 SGHAT and CDR2 FQNNGV. The TCR was taken from a woman aged 50 to 65 in good health. The chain has TRBV11-2 and TRBJ2-2; the D call from TCRdb, TRBD2, cannot be confirmed without DNA. The specimen was blood T cells: a sorted CD56 or NKG2C T cell subset, CD4+ or CD8+ T cells, or bulk PBMC T cells (not recorded which). This chain's CDR3 is CASSAGTSGTNTGELFF.